Included here is one TCR beta chain sequence, with context. The sample comes from a study of blood T cell repertoires in COVID-19. At the level of the study: Both acute and convalescent COVID-19 samples were obtained from the United States, Italy and Spain. Nucleic acid was either cDNA or gDNA, and it came from T cells, B-cell-depleted T cells, or PBMCs.

In the original analysis: Amplification of reference gene primers was used by the study to estimate nucleated cell counts. TCRdb's copy holds only in-frame clones and misses some; the assay was immunoSEQ multiplex PCR. That table gives V, J and clone size, and the DNA gave D and trimming. Of approximately 50,000 clones in the sample, around nine tenths are singletons; the top ten hold more than 3.5%. Germline CDR1 reads SNHLY; CDR2 reads FYNNEI. With V trimmed by 8 bases and J by 8 bases, 8 bases remained unmatched. This CDR3 contains 15 residues. The receptor was isolated from a man aged 50-59 years with acute or convalescent COVID-19. The sequencing input was peripheral blood. This chain joins TRBV2 and TRBJ2-1; TRBD2 matches at 14 bases. CDR3 nucleotides: TGTGCCAGCTTCTGGACTAGCGGGAGGTTCGATGAGCAGTTCTTC. The encoded protein is CASFWTSGRFDEQFF.